This T cell receptor beta chain is from a study of regulatory T cells in long-lasting Graves disease. Described time point: newly diagnosed GD, antithyroid drugs for less than 3 months. Generation of the TCR library employed RNA extracted from PBMCs. Whole-study results and caveats: New patients shared roughly 1,000 public clonotypes, fewer than the 2,741 shared by persistent patients.

HTBI primers from iRepertoire and Arm-PCR of CDR3 regions yielded the TCR beta libraries. TCRdb re-called the multiplex PCR reads with MiXCR, one entry per CDR3 protein. The sample lists about 460,000 distinct CDR3 sequences; 12% to 15% were seen once. The CDR3 contains 14 residues. The V and J ends lost 4 bases and 8 bases respectively, with 18 bases between them. This clonotype came up a few times. Antigen specificity is unknown. The sample also formed part of further work on T cells in Graves' hyperthyroidism and ophthalmopathy. From that study: On the basis of clinical symptoms, serum thyroxine and TRAb, thyroid ultrasound and orbital computed tomography, diagnoses were made. Ophthalmopathy onset followed model prediction by a median approximately 5.9 months.

This rearrangement joins TRBV12-3 or TRBV12-4 to TRBJ2-7; D unresolved. This TCR derives from a woman between 50 and 59 years old with Graves disease. Sequencing was performed on peripheral blood mononuclear cells (PBMCs), taken at new diagnosis, from a patient treated with antithyroid drugs. CDR3 region: CASSWLLALGKQYF. CDR3 DNA: TGTGCCAGCAGTTGGTTGTTAGCCCTGGGCAAGCAGTACTTC.